This entry is about one T cell receptor beta chain. Its target is unknown. The data were obtained in a study of beta chain features in type 1 diabetes. Study outcomes and limitations: TCRB CDR3s from Type 1 diabetes patients were moderately but significantly shorter in all four CD4+ subsets. VDJ junctions sequenced from type 1 diabetes patients showed fewer insertions and more deletions.

Of the isolated RNA, all was reverse transcribed, and so the sequenced material was expressed TCRB transcripts. The table came from immunoSEQ multiplex PCR; TCRdb's copy has only in-frame clones and leaves some out. The sample lists tens of thousands of clones, almost 50% occurring once. Germline V gives CDR1 LNHDA, CDR2 SQIVND (reference sequence). This CDR3 spans 16 amino acids. V lost 7 bases, J lost 3 bases, and 19 bases lay in between. The sequencing sample was made of central memory CD4+ T cells from blood. This receptor was obtained from a man aged 30 to 45 with type 1 diabetes. The rearrangement joins TRBV19 to TRBJ1-5, with D perhaps TRBD1 (5 bases). CDR3 loop: CASMGSSRANNQPQHF. In nucleotides, the CDR3 is TGTGCCAGTATGGGATCGTCCAGGGCGAACAATCAGCCCCAGCATTTT.